The present T cell receptor (beta chain) was sequenced within a study of blood T cell repertoires in COVID-19. At the level of the study: From the United States, Italy and Spain came samples of acute and convalescent COVID-19. In each case, the material was cDNA or gDNA derived from T cells, B-cell-depleted T cells, or PBMCs.

Authors' data handling: Amplification with reference gene primers provided the estimates of nucleated cell counts. Only in-frame clones appear in the TCRdb table, and some are missing; sequencing was by immunoSEQ multiplex PCR. The DNA gave D and trimming, while V, J and clone size come from that table. This sample has approximately 440,000 clones, with 90% found just once. The germline CDR1 and CDR2 sequences are LGHDT and YNNKEL (reference sequence). V lost 5 bases and J lost 5; bases outside the gene matches: 8. The CDR3 extends over 14 amino acids. The V call is TRBV3-1 (or the pseudogene TRBV3-2), the J call TRBJ1-1, with TRBD1 matching 7 bases. The sequencing input was PBMCs or T cells enriched from blood (not recorded which). The origin of this receptor is a man aged 18 to 29 who had recovered from COVID-19. CDR3 region: CASSATGVMTEAFF. CDR3 sequence (DNA): TGTGCCAGCAGCGCCACAGGGGTTATGACTGAAGCTTTCTTT.